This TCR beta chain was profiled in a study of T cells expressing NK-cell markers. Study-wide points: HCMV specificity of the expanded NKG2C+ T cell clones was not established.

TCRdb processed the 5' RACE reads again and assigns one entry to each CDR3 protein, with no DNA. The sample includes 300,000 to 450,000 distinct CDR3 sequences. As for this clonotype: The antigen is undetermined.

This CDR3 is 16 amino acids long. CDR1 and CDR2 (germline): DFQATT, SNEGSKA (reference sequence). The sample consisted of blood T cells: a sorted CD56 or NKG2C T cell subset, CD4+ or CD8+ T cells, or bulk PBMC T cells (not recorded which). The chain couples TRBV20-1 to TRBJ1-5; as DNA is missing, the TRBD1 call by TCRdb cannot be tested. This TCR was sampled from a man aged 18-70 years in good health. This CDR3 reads CSASPSGQRINQPQHF.